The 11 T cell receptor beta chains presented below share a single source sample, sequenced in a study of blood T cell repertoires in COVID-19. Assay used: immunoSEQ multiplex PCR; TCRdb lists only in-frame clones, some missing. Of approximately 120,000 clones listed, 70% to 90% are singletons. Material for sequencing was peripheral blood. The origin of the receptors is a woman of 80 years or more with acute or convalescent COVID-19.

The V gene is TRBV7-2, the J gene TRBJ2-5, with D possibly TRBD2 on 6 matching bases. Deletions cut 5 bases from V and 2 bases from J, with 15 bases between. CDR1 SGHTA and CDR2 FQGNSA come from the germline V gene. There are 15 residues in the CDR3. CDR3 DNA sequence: TGTGCCAGCAGCGCCATGGGCGGGATACAAGAGACCCAGTACTTC. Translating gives CASSAMGGIQETQYF.

The CDR3 loop reads CASSGVAGVETQYF. The CDR3 DNA sequence: TGTGCCAGCAGTGGGGTAGCGGGAGTAGAGACCCAGTACTTC. The chain carries TRBV2 and TRBJ2-5; 9 bases line up with TRBD2. CDR1 is SNHLY, CDR2 FYNNEI, per germline. This CDR3 region has 14 residues. Unmatched junction bases numbered 4, after V lost 4 bases and J lost 4 bases.

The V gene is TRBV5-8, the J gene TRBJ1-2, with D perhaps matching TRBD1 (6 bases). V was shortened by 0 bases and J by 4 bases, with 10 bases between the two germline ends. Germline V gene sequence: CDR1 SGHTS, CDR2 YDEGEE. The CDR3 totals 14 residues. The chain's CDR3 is CASSLAGGPYGYTF. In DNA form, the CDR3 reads TGTGCCAGCAGCTTGGCCGGGGGGCCCTATGGCTACACCTTC.

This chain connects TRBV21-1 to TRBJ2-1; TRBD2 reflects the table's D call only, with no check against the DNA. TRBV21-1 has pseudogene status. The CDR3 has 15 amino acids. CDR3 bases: TGTGCCAGCAGCAAGACTAGCGGGAGTAGGAATGAGCAGTTCTTC. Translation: CASSKTSGSRNEQFF.

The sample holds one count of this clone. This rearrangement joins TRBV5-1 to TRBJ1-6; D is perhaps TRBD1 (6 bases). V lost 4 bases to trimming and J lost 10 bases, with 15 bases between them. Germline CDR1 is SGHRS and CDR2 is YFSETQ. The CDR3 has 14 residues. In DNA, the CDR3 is TGCGCCAGCAGCCCCATCGGGGGGCCCTCACCCCTCCACTTT. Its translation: CASSPIGGPSPLHF.

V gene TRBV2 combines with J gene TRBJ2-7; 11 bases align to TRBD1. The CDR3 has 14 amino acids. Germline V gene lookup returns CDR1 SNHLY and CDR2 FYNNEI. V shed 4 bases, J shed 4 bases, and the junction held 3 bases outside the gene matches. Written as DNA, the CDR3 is TGTGCCAGCAGTGGGACAGGGGGCGTATACGAGCAGTACTTC. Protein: CASSGTGGVYEQYF.

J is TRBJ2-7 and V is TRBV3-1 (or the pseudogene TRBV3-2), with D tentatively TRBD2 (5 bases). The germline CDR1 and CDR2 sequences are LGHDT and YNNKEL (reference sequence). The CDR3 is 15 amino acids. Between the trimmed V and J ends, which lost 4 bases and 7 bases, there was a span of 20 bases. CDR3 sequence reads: CASSPGLSGWEEQYF. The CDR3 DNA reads TGTGCCAGCAGCCCGGGTCTGTCGGGGTGGGAGGAGCAGTACTTC.

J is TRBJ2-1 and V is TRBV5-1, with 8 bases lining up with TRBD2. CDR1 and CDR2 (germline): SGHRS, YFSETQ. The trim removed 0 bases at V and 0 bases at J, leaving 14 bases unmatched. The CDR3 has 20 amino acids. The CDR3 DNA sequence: TGCGCCAGCAGCTTGGCCCTGGCTAGCGGGTCTCGAAGCTCCTACAATGAGCAGTTCTTC. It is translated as CASSLALASGSRSSYNEQFF.

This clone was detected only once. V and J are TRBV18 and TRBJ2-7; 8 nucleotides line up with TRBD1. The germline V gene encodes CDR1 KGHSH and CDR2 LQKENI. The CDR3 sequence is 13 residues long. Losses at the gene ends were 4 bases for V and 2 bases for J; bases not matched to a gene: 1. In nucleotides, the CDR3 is TGTGCCAGCTCACTGACAGGGGCCTACGAGCAGTACTTC. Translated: CASSLTGAYEQYF.

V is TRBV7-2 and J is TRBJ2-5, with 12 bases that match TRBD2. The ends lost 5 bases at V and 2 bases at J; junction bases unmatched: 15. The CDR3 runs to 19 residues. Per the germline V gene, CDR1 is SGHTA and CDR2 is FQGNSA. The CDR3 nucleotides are TGTGCCAGCAGCCCCTGGGCCTCTAGCGGGGGGGCTGGGCAAGAGACCCAGTACTTC. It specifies CASSPWASSGGAGQETQYF.

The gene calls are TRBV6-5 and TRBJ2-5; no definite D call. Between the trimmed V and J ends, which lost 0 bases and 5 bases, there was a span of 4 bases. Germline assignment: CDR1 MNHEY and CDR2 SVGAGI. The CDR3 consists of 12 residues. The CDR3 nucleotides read TGTGCCAGCAGTTACTCGAGGGAGACCCAGTACTTC. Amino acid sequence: CASSYSRETQYF.